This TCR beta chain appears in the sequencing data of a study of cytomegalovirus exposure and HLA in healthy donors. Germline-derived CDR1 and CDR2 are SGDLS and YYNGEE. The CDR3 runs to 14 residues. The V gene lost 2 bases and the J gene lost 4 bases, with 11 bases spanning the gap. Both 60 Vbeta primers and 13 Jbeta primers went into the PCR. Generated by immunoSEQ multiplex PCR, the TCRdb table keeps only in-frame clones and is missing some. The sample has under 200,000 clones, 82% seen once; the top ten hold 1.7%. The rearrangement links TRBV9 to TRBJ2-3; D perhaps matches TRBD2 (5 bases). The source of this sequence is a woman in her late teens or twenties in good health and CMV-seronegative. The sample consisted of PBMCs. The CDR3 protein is CASSVGPGADTQYF. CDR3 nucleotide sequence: TGTGCCAGCAGCGTGGGCCCCGGGGCAGATACGCAGTATTTT.